This T cell receptor beta chain was recorded in a study of blood T cell repertoires in COVID-19. Study overall: COVID-19 samples collected from the United States, Italy and Spain covered acute and convalescent phases. PBMCs, B-cell-depleted T cells, or T cells provided the cDNA or gDNA that made up the material.

The CDR3 contains 15 residues. V was pared by 3 bases and J by 4 bases, with 5 bases of the junction left unmatched. Germline CDR1 SGHTA, CDR2 FQGNSA. Per the authors' pipeline: The authors estimated nucleated cell counts from reference gene primer amplification. Profiling relied on immunoSEQ multiplex PCR, and the TCRdb table lists in-frame clones only, not all of them. Clonal size and the V and J genes are those of that table, whereas D and trimming came from the DNA. The sample contains 70,000 to 95,000 clones, about 79% of which appear only once. The sequence derives from a woman in her 50s with acute or convalescent COVID-19. Sequenced: peripheral blood. This rearrangement joins TRBV7-2 to TRBJ1-5; 8 bases are shared with TRBD1. The CDR3 DNA reads TGTGCCAGCAGCTTGGGACAGGTCACGAATCAGCCCCAGCATTTT. Protein product: CASSLGQVTNQPQHF.